The sample holds a few counts of the clone carrying this TCR beta chain. This entry is derived from a study of CD8+ T cells in alopecia areata. Indicated treatment: oral pan-JAK inhibitor, 5-10 mg twice daily. Investigators isolated RNA and reverse transcribed it into cDNA to act as the sequencing template. Sequencing used immunoSEQ multiplex PCR; TCRdb keeps in-frame clones, though not all of them. The sample has 190,000 or so clones, about three fifths seen once. CDR3 length equals 14 residues. The V and J ends lost 2 bases and 6 bases, in that order; junction bases with no gene match: 1. Germline CDR1 reads MGHRA; CDR2 reads YSYEKL.

The gene calls are TRBV4-1 and TRBJ2-2, with 9 bases lining up with TRBD2. This material consisted of CD8+ T cells sorted from blood, taken at week 24, from a patient treated with tofacitinib. The receptor was isolated from a human donor with alopecia areata. The CDR3 sequence: CASSQLAGPGELFF. The CDR3 DNA reads as TGCGCCAGCAGCCAACTAGCGGGGCCCGGGGAGCTGTTTTTT.